The entry below gives a single T cell receptor (beta chain) sequence along with its context. Sequencing was performed with immunoSEQ multiplex PCR; in TCRdb, only in-frame clones are kept and a portion is missing. The data show roughly 130,000 clones, with around 84% seen just once and approximately 12% held by the top ten. This sample is drawn from a study of T cell responses to AZD1222 COVID-19 vaccine. The CDR3 is 14 residues long. The ends lost 5 bases at V and 5 bases at J; junction bases unmatched: 8. Germline CDR1 ENHRY, CDR2 SYGVKD. Sequenced here: peripheral blood, sampled on day 0 of AZD1222 vaccination. The chain is built from TRBV10-3 and TRBJ1-1; TRBD1 agrees at 7 bases. This sequence originates from an adult in good health. The CDR3 sequence: CAISPRQGWTEAFF. The CDR3 DNA sequence: TGTGCCATCAGTCCGAGACAGGGTTGGACTGAAGCTTTCTTT.